What follows are 9 T cell receptor beta chains derived from one specimen sequenced in a study of tumor and adjacent non-tumor tissue in lung cancer. Three rounds of nested PCR, following a modified ARM-PCR protocol, produced the TCRbeta library. TCRdb re-derived calls from the multiplex PCR reads in MiXCR, one entry per CDR3 protein. Among 120,000 or so distinct CDR3 sequences listed, around three fifths were seen once. RNA was extracted from bulk tissue without any cell sorting. The material sequenced was lung tumor tissue. The receptors derive from a man aged 25 to 40 with non-small cell lung cancer.

To note about this clonotype: A much larger clone lies one base from this, so it may be a read error. V usage is TRBV20-1 and J usage is TRBJ2-2; D uncertain. This CDR3 is 13 amino acids long. V was trimmed by 3 bases and J by 9 bases, leaving 14 bases between them. Per germline, CDR1 DFQATT and CDR2 SNEGSKA (reference sequence). The CDR3 DNA sequence: TGCAGTGCTAGCGGTCAGTCGGCCAGGGAGCTGTTTTTT. Protein sequence: CSASGQSARELFF.

About this clonotype: With a much larger clone just one base away, this may be a read error. This chain links TRBV20-1 with TRBJ2-1; TRBD2 might be the D (6 bases). Germline CDR1 and CDR2: DFQATT and SNEGSKA (reference sequence). With 4 bases removed from V and 5 bases from J, the gap between germline ends came to 18 bases. The CDR3 sequence is 15 residues long. The CDR3 sequence: CSATTGLTPNNEQFF. Written as DNA, the CDR3 is TGCAGTGCTACCACCGGACTAACCCCGAACAATGAGCAGTTCTTC.

Concerning this clonotype: This may arise from a read error, as a much more abundant clone is one base away. The V and J genes are TRBV6-2 or TRBV6-3 and TRBJ2-1; D unresolved. The CDR3 consists of 14 residues. V lost 2 bases, J lost 8 bases, and 13 bases lay in between. The germline CDR1 and CDR2 sequences are MNHEY and SVGEGT. Here the CDR3 DNA reads TGTGCCAGCAGTTACCTAGAGGAGTATGATGAGCAGTTCTTC. Its translation is CASSYLEEYDEQFF.

This clonotype was found once. This chain links TRBV7-3 with TRBJ2-7, with D tentatively TRBD2 (6 bases). The germline gives CDR1 SGHTA, CDR2 FQGTGA. V lost 5 bases, J lost 6 bases, and 14 bases lay in between. The CDR3 is 13 residues long. CDR3 residues: CASSAVTSSEQYF. CDR3 sequence (DNA): TGTGCCAGCAGCGCCGTGACTAGTAGCGAGCAGTACTTC. Based on the CDR3 plus reference TRBV7-3 and TRBJ2-7, the full variable domain is GAGVSQTPSNKVTEKGKYVELRCDPISGHTALYWYRQSLGQGPEFLIYFQGTGAADDSGLPNDRFFAVRPEGSVSTLKIQRTERGDSAVYLCASSAVTSSEQYFGPGTRLTVT.

Comments on this clonotype: A single base separates this from a much larger clone, so it may be a read error. The chain joins TRBV6-6 to TRBJ2-7; D is undetermined. The CDR3 is 14 residues long. Germline V gene data show CDR1 as MNHNY and CDR2 as SVGAGI (reference sequence). The CDR3 loop reads CVSTHGGNSYEQYF. The DNA for the CDR3 is TGTGTCAGCACCCACGGCGGCAACTCCTACGAGCAGTACTTC.

The table lists this clonotype with a count of one. V and J are TRBV4-3 and TRBJ2-5; D unclear. The V and J ends lost 1 base and 5 bases respectively, with 14 bases between them. Per the germline V gene, CDR1 is LGHNA and CDR2 is YSLEER. The CDR3 runs 15 residues. Here the CDR3 DNA reads TGCGCCAGCAGCCAAGGGTACATGGGCAAGGAGACCCAGTACTTC. This gives the protein CASSQGYMGKETQYF.

To note about this clonotype: Since the CDR3 does not end with the conserved phenylalanine or tryptophan, this likely comes from a read error. V usage is TRBV7-9 and J usage is TRBJ1-1, with a tentative D call TRBD1 (5 bases). Germline V gives CDR1 SEHNR, CDR2 FQNEAQ (reference sequence). The CDR3 length is 15 residues. V was clipped by 3 bases and J by 1 base, with 12 bases between them. This chain's CDR3 is CASSFTGRRNTEAFS. The CDR3, as DNA: TGTGCCAGCAGCTTTACGGGACGGCGGAACACTGAAGCTTTCTCT.

Points on this clonotype: A much more abundant neighbour one base away suggests this may be a read error. V and J are TRBV7-8 and TRBJ1-1, with no clear D. With 7 bases removed from V and 0 bases from J, the gap between germline ends came to 3 bases. CDR3 length: 11 amino acids. Germline V gene lookup returns CDR1 SGHVS and CDR2 FQNEAQ. This CDR3 is CASNLNTEAFF. Written as DNA, the CDR3 is TGTGCCAGCAACTTGAACACTGAAGCTTTCTTT. Combining the CDR3 with reference TRBV7-8 and TRBJ1-1 gives the whole variable domain GAGVSQSPRYKVAKRGQDVALRCDPISGHVSLFWYQQALGQGPEFLTYFQNEAQLDKSGLPSDRFFAERPEGSVSTLKIQRTQQEDSAVYLCASNLNTEAFFGQGTRLTVV.

The chain couples TRBV5-5 to TRBJ2-7; perhaps TRBD1 as D (5 bases). The ends were cut back, 3 bases at V and 4 bases at J, with 17 bases in the middle. The germline V gene has CDR1 SGHKS and CDR2 YYEKEE (reference sequence). CDR3 size: 15 residues. DNA of the CDR3: TGTGCCAGCAGCTCGGTCCCGCGACAGAGTTACGAGCAGTACTTC. Residues: CASSSVPRQSYEQYF.